A single sample gave rise to the 2 T cell receptor beta chains below, sequenced in a study of blood T cell repertoires in COVID-19. Profiling relied on immunoSEQ multiplex PCR, and the TCRdb table lists in-frame clones only, not all of them. The sample has about 76,000 clones, 82% seen once. The source material was peripheral blood. Receptors were obtained from a human donor in a cohort sampled during active COVID-19.

CDR3 nucleotide sequence: TGTGCCAGCAGCTATCACGGGGGTAGAGTTATGGACACCGGGGAGCTGTTTTTT. Amino acid sequence: CASSYHGGRVMDTGELFF. The genes are TRBV7-3 and TRBJ2-2; TRBD2 might be the D (6 bases). CDR3 length equals 18 residues. CDR1 is SGHTA and CDR2 is FQGTGA in the germline V gene. The ends were cut back, 4 bases at V and 3 bases at J, with 21 bases in the middle.

The V gene is TRBV5-1, the J gene TRBJ1-4; the match to TRBD1 covers 10 bases. V shed 5 bases and J 6 bases; nucleotides not matched to a gene: 4. CDR1 is SGHRS and CDR2 is YFSETQ in the germline V gene. This CDR3 region has 14 residues. The CDR3 DNA reads as TGCGCCAGCAGGTCGACAGGGGGCGATGAAAAACTGTTTTTT. Its protein is CASRSTGGDEKLFF.